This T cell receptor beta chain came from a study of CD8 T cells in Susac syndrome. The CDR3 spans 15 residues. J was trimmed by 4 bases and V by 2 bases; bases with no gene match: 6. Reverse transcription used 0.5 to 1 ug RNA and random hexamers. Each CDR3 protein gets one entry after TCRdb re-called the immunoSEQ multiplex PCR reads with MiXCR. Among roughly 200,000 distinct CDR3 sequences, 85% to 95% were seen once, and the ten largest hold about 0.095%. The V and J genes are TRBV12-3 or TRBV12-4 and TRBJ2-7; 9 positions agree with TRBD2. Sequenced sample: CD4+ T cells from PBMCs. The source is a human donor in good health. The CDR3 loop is CASSLFLAGLYEQYF. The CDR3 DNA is TGTGCCAGCAGTTTATTTCTAGCGGGGCTTTACGAGCAGTACTTC.